This T cell receptor (beta chain) was documented in a study of long-term antiretroviral therapy in people with HIV. This CDR3 is built from 13 residues. Germline lookup yields CDR1 MNHEY and CDR2 SMNVEV (reference sequence). V lost 3 bases to trimming and J lost 4 bases, with 8 bases between them. The assay, immunoSEQ v3.0, was run at survey level. Assay used: immunoSEQ multiplex PCR; TCRdb lists only in-frame clones, some missing. In the table there are some 20,000 clones, 75% to 90% of which are singletons. The source is a woman aged 40-49 years with HIV. V gene TRBV27 combines with J gene TRBJ2-3; a weak D match, TRBD1 (6 bases). Sequencing was performed on unsorted PBMCs, taken 1.2 years after starting antiretroviral therapy. CDR3 in amino acids: CASSFRGADTQYF. CDR3 sequence (DNA): TGTGCCAGCAGTTTCAGGGGAGCAGATACGCAGTATTTT.